Following are 20 T cell receptor beta chains from one sample sequenced in a study of blood T cells in healthy people across ages (dated by TCRdb to between 2015 and 2017). Library method: 5' RACE. TCRdb shows the sequencer as Illumina HiSeq 2500. A second PCR of 7 to 11 cycles was run with a J-beta primer mix and a sample-barcoded 5' primer. The public sequencing data were trimmed at Q25 with fastp and processed into clonotypes with MiXCR by TCRdb, which kept only in-frame beta chains. Identical CDR3 proteins give one entry, which carries the most common genes and DNA. The table for this sample lists approximately 880,000 distinct CDR3 sequences; 48% of them were counted only once. Around an eighth of the sample is in the top ten clones. What was sequenced was blood. The receptors come from a man aged 25 to 40 in good health.

This clonotype occurred a few times. The CDR3 region has the DNA TGTGCCAGCAGCTTATCGGGACAGAGTTCCTACGAGCAGTACTTC. Its translation: CASSLSGQSSYEQYF. The genes are TRBV7-2 and TRBJ2-7, with TRBD1 matching over 7 bases. CDR1 and CDR2 from the germline V gene are SGHTA and FQGNSA. The CDR3 is made up of 15 amino acids. Losses at the gene ends were 2 bases for V and 1 base for J; bases not matched to a gene: 5.

The rearrangement joins TRBV7-2 to TRBJ2-7; 11 positions agree with TRBD1. The CDR3 sequence is 16 residues long. V lost 5 bases to trimming and J lost 1 base; unmatched junction nucleotides: 7. CDR1 SGHTA and CDR2 FQGNSA come from the germline V gene. CDR3 bases: TGTGCCAGCAGCGCACCGGGACAGGGGGGATCCTACGAGCAGTACTTC. It specifies CASSAPGQGGSYEQYF.

This clonotype turned up a few times. The V gene is TRBV20-1, the J gene TRBJ2-7; D gene unclear. This CDR3 is built from 12 residues. Trimming took off 3 bases at V and 3 bases at J, with 9 bases between the two ends. CDR1 and CDR2 from the germline V gene are DFQATT and SNEGSKA (reference sequence). CDR3 in DNA: TGCAGTGCTAGCGACGGTAGCTACGAGCAGTACTTC. It encodes CSASDGSYEQYF.

This clonotype appeared a few times. The rearrangement uses TRBV7-3 and TRBJ2-1, with TRBD2 as a possible D gene (5 bases). From germline, CDR1 is SGHTA and CDR2 FQGTGA. V was pared by 1 base and J by 0 bases, with 10 bases between. CDR3 length: 16 amino acids. In nucleotides, the CDR3 is TGTGCCAGCAGCTTAATGCTAGCCAGCTCCTACAATGAGCAGTTCTTC. This translates into CASSLMLASSYNEQFF.

This rearrangement joins TRBV7-2 to TRBJ2-3; 9 positions agree with TRBD2. V shed 1 base, J shed 5 bases, and the junction held 7 bases outside the gene matches. The CDR3 covers 16 residues. Germline V gene data show CDR1 as SGHTA and CDR2 as FQGNSA. The CDR3 reads CASSLVRGGAIDTQYF. The CDR3 DNA is TGTGCCAGCAGCTTAGTTCGCGGGGGGGCCATAGATACGCAGTATTTT.

The rearrangement joins TRBV5-1 to TRBJ2-7; D is perhaps TRBD1 (6 bases). V lost 3 bases, J lost 3 bases, and 13 bases lay in between. The CDR3 totals 14 residues. CDR1 and CDR2 from the germline V gene are SGHRS and YFSETQ. The CDR3 here is CASSSKTGIYEQYF. CDR3 coding DNA: TGCGCCAGCAGCTCAAAAACAGGGATCTACGAGCAGTACTTC.

V usage is TRBV4-2 and J usage is TRBJ2-1; TRBD2 matches at 10 bases. CDR1 is LGHNA, CDR2 YNFKEQ, per germline. The J segment lost 8 bases and the V segment lost 0 bases, leaving 4 bases of the junction unmatched. CDR3 length: 15 amino acids. CDR3 in amino acids: CASSQEASGGYEQFF. The DNA of the CDR3 is TGTGCCAGCAGCCAAGAGGCTAGCGGGGGTTATGAGCAGTTCTTC.

V and J are TRBV11-2 and TRBJ1-4; no clear D gene. This CDR3 spans 16 amino acids. Germline CDR1 reads SGHAT; CDR2 reads FQNNGV. Trimming removed 3 bases from V and 4 bases from J, with 15 bases in between. CDR3 loop: CASSLGKQSFNEKLFF. CDR3 in DNA: TGTGCCAGCAGCTTGGGGAAGCAGAGCTTTAATGAAAAACTGTTTTTT.

The chain recombines TRBV4-3 with TRBJ1-2; D gene unclear. V was cut by 0 bases and J by 4 bases, with 15 bases left in between. The CDR3 loop spans 16 amino acids. Germline CDR1 LGHNA, CDR2 YSLEER. The CDR3 sequence is CASSQDVSVSAYGYTF. DNA of the CDR3: TGCGCCAGCAGCCAAGATGTCTCGGTCTCCGCCTATGGCTACACCTTC.

The genes are TRBV11-2 and TRBJ2-1; D gene ambiguous. The CDR3 covers 14 residues. V lost 1 base and J lost 9, with 13 bases in between. Germline-derived CDR1 and CDR2 are SGHAT and FQNNGV. In DNA form, the CDR3 reads TGTGCCAGCAGCTTAGGTACGCTTACGGGTGAGCAGTTCTTC. It is translated as CASSLGTLTGEQFF.

The J gene is TRBJ2-5, the V gene TRBV6-6; 9 bases align to TRBD1. The V and J ends lost 4 bases and 2 bases, in that order; junction bases with no gene match: 5. The CDR3 extends over 15 amino acids. Germline CDR1 and CDR2: MNHNY and SVGAGI (reference sequence). CDR3 loop: CASSSGDRVQETQYF. The CDR3 DNA sequence: TGTGCCAGCAGTTCCGGGGACAGGGTTCAAGAGACCCAGTACTTC.

This clonotype was seen ten or more times. The V gene is TRBV20-1, the J gene TRBJ2-5; 7 nucleotides align to TRBD2. Germline V gene sequence: CDR1 DFQATT, CDR2 SNEGSKA (reference sequence). CDR3 size: 14 residues. V lost 6 bases and J lost 2; bases outside the gene matches: 9. Written as DNA, the CDR3 is TGCAGTGCCCGTCCGGGACTAAGGCAAGAGACCCAGTACTTC. Translated, it gives CSARPGLRQETQYF.

This clonotype was counted a single time. The junction and the germline gene differ at one end; a read error may be behind it. The CDR3 sequence: CATGSVGEGSDTQYF. DNA of the CDR3: TGTGCCACCGGCAGTGTCGGGGAGGGTTCGGATACGCAGTATTTT. The chain joins TRBV15 to TRBJ2-3; 7 bases map to TRBD2. The CDR3 loop spans 15 amino acids. The V gene's germline CDR1 is LNHNV and CDR2 YYDKDF (reference sequence).

The CDR3 DNA follows: TGCGCCAGCAGCCAAGATGGGACAGCCTGTGGCTACACCTTC. Residues: CASSQDGTACGYTF. The V and J genes are TRBV4-1 and TRBJ1-2, with TRBD1 identical over 7 bases. The CDR3 spans 14 residues. CDR1 is MGHRA and CDR2 is YSYEKL in the germline V gene. V dropped 0 bases and J dropped 7; count of bases not matched to a gene: 5.

This clonotype has more than one count but fewer than ten. Its ends do not fully match the called genes, so a read error is possible. V usage is TRBV7-7 and J usage is TRBJ2-3, with D tentatively TRBD1 (5 bases). Looked up from germline, CDR1 is SSHAT and CDR2 is FNYEAQ (reference sequence). The length of the CDR3 is 16 residues. The CDR3 DNA sequence: TGTGCTAGCAGCCTTACAAAGGACACCCAACAAGATACGCAGTATTTT. Its protein is CASSLTKDTQQDTQYF.

This clonotype was observed a handful of times. A read error may explain this, as a much larger clone is one base away. This chain links TRBV20-1 with TRBJ2-5, with TRBD2 identical over 8 bases. Trimming cost V 0 bases and J 5 bases; bases outside gene matches: 11. The germline V gene has CDR1 DFQATT and CDR2 SNEGSKA (reference sequence). The CDR3 sequence is 16 residues long. The CDR3 loop is CSARDIARGDAETQYF. CDR3 DNA: TGCAGTGCTAGAGATATCGCGCGGGGGGACGCGGAGACCCAGTACTTC.

This clonotype was seen a few times. The genes are TRBV10-3 and TRBJ2-3; 8 bases are a match to TRBD1. CDR3 length equals 13 residues. V gave up 6 bases and J gave up 4 bases; unmatched junction bases: 3. Looked up from germline, CDR1 is ENHRY and CDR2 is SYGVKD. CDR3 amino acids: CAIRGQVADTQYF. The CDR3 nucleotides are TGTGCCATCAGGGGACAGGTCGCAGATACGCAGTATTTT.

The J gene is TRBJ2-2, the V gene TRBV7-3, with a possible D match to TRBD1 (5 bases). The V end lost 2 bases, the J end lost 5 bases, and 12 bases lay between the germline ends. The CDR3 totals 15 residues. Germline lookup yields CDR1 SGHTA and CDR2 FQGTGA. The CDR3 loop reads CASSLWQGGTGELFF. DNA of the CDR3: TGTGCCAGCAGCTTATGGCAGGGCGGAACCGGGGAGCTGTTTTTT. The variable domain in full, with the rest retrieved from reference TRBV7-3 and TRBJ2-2, is GAGVSQTPSNKVTEKGKYVELRCDPISGHTALYWYRQSLGQGPEFLIYFQGTGAADDSGLPNDRFFAVRPEGSVSTLKIQRTERGDSAVYLCASSLWQGGTGELFFGEGSRLTVL.

This clonotype has more than one count but fewer than ten. CDR3 sequence: CASSSDQTGDSYNEQFF. For the CDR3, the DNA is TGTGCCAGCAGTTCGGACCAAACAGGGGACTCCTACAATGAGCAGTTCTTC. This chain uses TRBV12-3 or TRBV12-4 with TRBJ2-1; 7 nucleotides line up with TRBD1. The CDR3 covers 17 residues. The V gene end was trimmed by 4 bases and the J gene end by 0 bases; junction bases not matched to a gene: 9.

This clonotype has at least ten counts. The chain combines TRBV7-2 with TRBJ2-1, with 9 bases matching TRBD2. Germline assignment: CDR1 SGHTA and CDR2 FQGNSA. V gave up 2 bases and J gave up 10 bases; unmatched junction bases: 3. CDR3 size: 13 residues. CDR3 loop: CASSLQLAGEQFF. Here the CDR3 DNA reads TGTGCCAGCAGCTTACAGCTAGCGGGGGAGCAGTTCTTC.